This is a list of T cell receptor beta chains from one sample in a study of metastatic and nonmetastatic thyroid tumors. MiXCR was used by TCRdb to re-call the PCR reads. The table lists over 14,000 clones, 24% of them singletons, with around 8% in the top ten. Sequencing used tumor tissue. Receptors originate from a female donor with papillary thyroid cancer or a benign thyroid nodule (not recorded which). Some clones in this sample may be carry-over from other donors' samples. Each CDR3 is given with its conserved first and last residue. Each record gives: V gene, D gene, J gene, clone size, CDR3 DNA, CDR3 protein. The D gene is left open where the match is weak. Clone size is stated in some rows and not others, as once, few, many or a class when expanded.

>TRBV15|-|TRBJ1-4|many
TGTGCCACCAGCGCCCTCGGAACTAATGAAAAACTGTTTTTT
CATSALGTNEKLFF
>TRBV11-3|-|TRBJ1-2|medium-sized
TGTGCCAGCAGCCATTACATAGACTATGGCTACACCTTC
CASSHYIDYGYTF
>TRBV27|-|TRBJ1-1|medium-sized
TGTGCCAGCAAGGTATGGGGCCCCGGCACTGAAGCTTTCTTT
CASKVWGPGTEAFF
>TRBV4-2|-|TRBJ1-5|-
TGTGCCAGCAGCTCAGCTACGGGGGGCAATCAGCCCCAGCATTTT
CASSSATGGNQPQHF
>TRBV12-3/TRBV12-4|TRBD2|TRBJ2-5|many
TGTGCCAGCAGAAAACTAGCGTTGGAGACCCAGTACTTC
CASRKLALETQYF
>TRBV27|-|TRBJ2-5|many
TGTGCCAGCAGTTTGCGGGGAGAAGAGACCCAGTACTTC
CASSLRGEETQYF
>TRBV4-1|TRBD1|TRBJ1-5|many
TGCGCCAGCAGCCAAGATCCCGCGACAGGGAGGCCCCAGCATTTT
CASSQDPATGRPQHF
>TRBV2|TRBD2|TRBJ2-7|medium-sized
TGTGCCAGCCGGTTCGGACTAGCGGTCCTAGAGCAGTACTTC
CASRFGLAVLEQYF
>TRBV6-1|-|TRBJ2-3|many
TGTGCCAGCAGTGAATACGTGGGAACTAGCACAGATACGCAGTATTTT
CASSEYVGTSTDTQYF
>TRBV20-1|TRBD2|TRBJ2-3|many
TGCAGTGTGGTAGCGGGAGGGGATACGCAGTATTTT
CSVVAGGDTQYF
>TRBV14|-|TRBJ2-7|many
TGTGCCAGCAGCCAAGATTCGAGACAGTCAGGGAGCTACGAGCAGTACTTC
CASSQDSRQSGSYEQYF
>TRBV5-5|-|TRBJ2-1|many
TGTGCCAGCAGCTTGAGCCTAGACACCTACAATGAGCAGTTCTTC
CASSLSLDTYNEQFF
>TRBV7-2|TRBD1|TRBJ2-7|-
TGTGCCAGCAGCCCCGCCATTGGGACAGTCTACGAGCAGTACTTC
CASSPAIGTVYEQYF
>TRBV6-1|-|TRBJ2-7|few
TGTGCCAGCAGTGAGGCCGGGGGACACCTCTCCTACGAGCAGTACTTC
CASSEAGGHLSYEQYF
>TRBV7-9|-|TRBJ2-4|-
TGTGCCAGCAGCTGGCTATCGGTAGTTGTAAACATTCAGTACTTC
CASSWLSVVVNIQYF
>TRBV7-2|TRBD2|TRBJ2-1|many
TGTGCCAGCAGCTTTCTAGCGGCGAGCTCCTACAATGAGCAGTTCTTC
CASSFLAASSYNEQFF
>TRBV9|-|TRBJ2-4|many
TGTGCCAGCAGCGTAGACGAGGGAAACATTCAGTACTTC
CASSVDEGNIQYF
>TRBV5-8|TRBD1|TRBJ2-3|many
TGTGCCAGCAGCTTGGGAGGGACAGGGGGAAAGAATACGCAGTATTTT
CASSLGGTGGKNTQYF
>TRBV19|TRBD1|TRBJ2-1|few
TGTGCCAGTAGTACCTCCTGGACAGGCAATGAGCAGGTCTTC
CASSTSWTGNEQVF
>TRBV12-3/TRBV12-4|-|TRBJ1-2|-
TGTGCCAGCAGTTTAGAGGTTCGCGTGACACCTTACACCTTC
CASSLEVRVTPYTF
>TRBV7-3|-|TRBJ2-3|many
TGTGCCAGCAGCTTACTGGGCACAGATACGCAGTATTTT
CASSLLGTDTQYF
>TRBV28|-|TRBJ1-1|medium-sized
TGTGCCAGCAGTTTATGGAGCCCAGTTATGAACACTGAAGCTTTCTTT
CASSLWSPVMNTEAFF
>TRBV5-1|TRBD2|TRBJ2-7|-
TGCGCCAGCAGCTTAGTACTAGCGAAGTACGAGCAGTACTTC
CASSLVLAKYEQYF
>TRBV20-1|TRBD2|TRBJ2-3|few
TGCAGTGCTAGAGAGGGAGCGGGAGACACAGATACGCAGTATTTT
CSAREGAGDTDTQYF
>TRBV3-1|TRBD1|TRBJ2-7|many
TGTGCCAGCAGCCGAACTGACAGGGCCGGTTCCTACGAGCAGTACTTC
CASSRTDRAGSYEQYF
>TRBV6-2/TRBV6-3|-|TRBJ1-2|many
TGTGCCAGCAGTTTGACGATAGGCTATGGCTACACCTTC
CASSLTIGYGYTF
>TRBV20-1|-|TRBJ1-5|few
TGCAGTGCTAGCGTCCCAGGGATAATTAGCAATCAGCCCCAGCATTTT
CSASVPGIISNQPQHF
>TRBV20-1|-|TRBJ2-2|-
TGCAGTGCTCCACCACTGGGGGGCGGGACACGTACCGGGGAGCTGTTTTTT
CSAPPLGGGTRTGELFF
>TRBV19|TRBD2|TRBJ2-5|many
TGTGCCAGTAGTTTGCTAGCGGGGACTTTTGGAACCCAGTACTTC
CASSLLAGTFGTQYF
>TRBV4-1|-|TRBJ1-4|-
TGCGCCAGCAGCCAGTGGGGAGGGGAAAAACTGTTTTTT
CASSQWGGEKLFF
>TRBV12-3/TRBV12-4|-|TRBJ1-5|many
TGTGCCAGCAGTTTCGGGGGTGCCCAGCCCCAGCATTTT
CASSFGGAQPQHF
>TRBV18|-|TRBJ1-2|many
TGTGCCAGCTCACCGGACGGAGGGCAAAGTGGCTACACCTTC
CASSPDGGQSGYTF
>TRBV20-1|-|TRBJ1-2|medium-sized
TGCAGTGCGGAGGGAGGTGTCCGGGGGCTAGTCTACACCTTC
CSAEGGVRGLVYTF
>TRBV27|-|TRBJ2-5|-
TGTGCCAGCAGTTTCCAAGAGACCCAGTACTTC
CASSFQETQYF
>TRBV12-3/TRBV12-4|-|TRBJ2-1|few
TGTGCGAGTAGCGCAAGACTGGCATCCTCCTACAATGAGCAGTTCTTC
CASSARLASSYNEQFF
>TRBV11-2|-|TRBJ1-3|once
TGTGCCAGCAGCTTTTCAGGGCAAAAGGCTGGAAACACCATATATTTT
CASSFSGQKAGNTIYF
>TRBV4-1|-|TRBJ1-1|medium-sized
TGCGCCAGCAGCCAGAAGGGGCTTTCCCTCAAAGCTTTCTTT
CASSQKGLSLKAFF
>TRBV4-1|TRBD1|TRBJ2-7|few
TGCGCCAGCAGCCTCGCCGGGACAGGAGACGAGCAGTACTTC
CASSLAGTGDEQYF
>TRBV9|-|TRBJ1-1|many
TGTGCCAGCAGCGTAGGGCCGGGTGCGGGCACTGAAGCTTTCTTT
CASSVGPGAGTEAFF
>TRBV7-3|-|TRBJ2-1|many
TGTGCCAGCAGCGACCCGCCTTCCAATGAGCAGTTCTTC
CASSDPPSNEQFF
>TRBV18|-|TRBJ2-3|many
TGTGCCAGCTCATCAACAGGGACGGGTGGCACAGATACGCAGTATTTT
CASSSTGTGGTDTQYF